This TCR beta chain was captured in a study of memory CD4+ T cells and cytomegalovirus serostatus. Study context: Of the healthy Belgian adults, 9 were CMV seropositive and 24 seronegative.

CDR1 and CDR2 (germline): SGHTA, FQGNSA. V was shortened by 8 bases and J by 2 bases, with 13 bases between the two germline ends. This CDR3 has 14 amino acids. Authors' methods: Out-of-frame sequences were removed, leaving 2 million to 2.5 million distinct TCRbeta sequences. Clones were read by immunoSEQ multiplex PCR, and TCRdb kept only the in-frame ones, dropping some. V and J calls and clone size follow that table, whereas D and trimming were derived from the DNA. Of about 52,000 clones in the sample, about 86% were seen once. Single viable CD3+CD4+CD8-CD45RO+ cells were sorted as the memory CD4+ T cells.

The clonotype comes from an adult in good health and CMV-seropositive. The chain couples TRBV7-2 to TRBJ1-3; D remains ambiguous. The sequenced sample was memory CD4+ T cells from blood. This chain's CDR3 is CASSEGFPGNTIYF. DNA for the CDR3: TGTGCCAGCTCTGAAGGCTTCCCTGGAAACACCATATATTTT.